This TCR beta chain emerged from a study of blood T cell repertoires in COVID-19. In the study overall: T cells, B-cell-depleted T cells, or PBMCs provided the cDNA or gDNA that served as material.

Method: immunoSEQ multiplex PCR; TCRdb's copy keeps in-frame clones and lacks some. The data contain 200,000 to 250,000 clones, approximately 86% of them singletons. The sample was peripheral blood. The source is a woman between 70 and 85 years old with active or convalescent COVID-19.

CDR3: CATQPTTGRIRKAFF. The CDR3 DNA reads TGTGCCACCCAACCGACGACAGGGCGTATCAGGAAAGCTTTCTTT. V usage is TRBV10-3 and J usage is TRBJ1-1; 7 bases map to TRBD1. Losses at the gene ends were 10 bases for V and 9 bases for J; bases not matched to a gene: 20. The CDR3 is 15 residues long. Germline CDR1 ENHRY, CDR2 SYGVKD.